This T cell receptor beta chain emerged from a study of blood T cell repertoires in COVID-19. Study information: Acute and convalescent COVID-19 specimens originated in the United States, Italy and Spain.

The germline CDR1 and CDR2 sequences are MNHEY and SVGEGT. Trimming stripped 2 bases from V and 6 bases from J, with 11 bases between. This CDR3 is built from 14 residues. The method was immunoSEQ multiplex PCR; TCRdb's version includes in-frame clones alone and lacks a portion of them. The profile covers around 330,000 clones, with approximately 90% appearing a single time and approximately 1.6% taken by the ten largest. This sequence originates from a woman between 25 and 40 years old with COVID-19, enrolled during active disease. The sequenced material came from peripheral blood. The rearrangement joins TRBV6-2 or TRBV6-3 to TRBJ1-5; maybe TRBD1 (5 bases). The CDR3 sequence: CASSYGREGQPQHF. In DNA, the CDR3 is TGTGCCAGCAGTTACGGCAGGGAGGGTCAGCCCCAGCATTTT.